The entry below describes one TCR beta chain. Each sample had two DNA replicates, around 0.45 ug blood or around 1.4 ug tissue. Some clones are missing from TCRdb's copy, which holds only in-frame ones; the method was immunoSEQ multiplex PCR. The repertoire has several thousand clones, approximately 72% of them found once; the top ten carry around 7%. This CDR3 comprises 16 residues. Trimming took 3 bases from V and 0 from J, leaving 14 bases between them. The germline V gene encodes CDR1 LGHNA and CDR2 YNFKEQ. These data belong to a study of early stage breast cancer tumors. The source of this sequence is a person in their fifties with breast cancer. Sequencing input: breast tumor tissue. The rearrangement joins TRBV4-2 to TRBJ1-1, with D possibly matching TRBD1 (6 bases). This chain's CDR3 is CASSHGGSGMNTEAFF. CDR3 DNA sequence: TGTGCCAGCAGCCACGGGGGCAGTGGGATGAACACTGAAGCTTTCTTT.